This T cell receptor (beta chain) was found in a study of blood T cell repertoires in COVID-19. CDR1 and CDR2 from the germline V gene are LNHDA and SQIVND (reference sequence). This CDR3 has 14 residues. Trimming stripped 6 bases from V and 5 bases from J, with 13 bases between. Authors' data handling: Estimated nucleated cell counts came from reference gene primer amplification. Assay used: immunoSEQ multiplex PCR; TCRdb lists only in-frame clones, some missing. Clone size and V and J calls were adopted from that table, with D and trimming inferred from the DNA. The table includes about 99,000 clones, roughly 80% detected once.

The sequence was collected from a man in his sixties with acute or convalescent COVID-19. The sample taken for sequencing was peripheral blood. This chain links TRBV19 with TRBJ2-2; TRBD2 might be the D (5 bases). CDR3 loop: CASRFPGGTGELFF. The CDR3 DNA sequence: TGTGCCAGTAGGTTCCCTGGCGGGACCGGGGAGCTGTTTTTT.